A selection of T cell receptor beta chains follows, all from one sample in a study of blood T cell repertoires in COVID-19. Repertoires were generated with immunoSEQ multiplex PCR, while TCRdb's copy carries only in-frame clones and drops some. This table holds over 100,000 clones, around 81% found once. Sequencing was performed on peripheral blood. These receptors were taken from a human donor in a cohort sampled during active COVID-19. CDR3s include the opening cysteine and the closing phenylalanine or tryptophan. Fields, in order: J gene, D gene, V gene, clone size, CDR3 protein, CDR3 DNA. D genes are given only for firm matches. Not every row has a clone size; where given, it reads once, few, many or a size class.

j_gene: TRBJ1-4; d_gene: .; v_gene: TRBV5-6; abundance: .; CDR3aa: CASSLVGAGNEKLFF; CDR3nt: TGTGCCAGCAGCTTGGTTGGGGCTGGTAATGAAAAACTGTTTTTT
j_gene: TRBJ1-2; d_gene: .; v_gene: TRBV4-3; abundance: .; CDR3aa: CASSQDSGGLYGYTF; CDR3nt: TGCGCCAGCAGCCAAGACTCTGGGGGACTATATGGCTACACCTTC
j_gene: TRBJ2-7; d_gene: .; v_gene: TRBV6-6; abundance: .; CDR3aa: CASSYSSAGEYEQYF; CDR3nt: TGTGCCAGCAGTTACTCGAGCGCAGGGGAGTACGAGCAGTACTTC
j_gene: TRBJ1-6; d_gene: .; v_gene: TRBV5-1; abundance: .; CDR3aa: CASMRTSSGPTNYNSPLHF; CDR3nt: TGCGCCAGCATGAGGACTAGTTCGGGACCGACGAACTATAATTCACCCCTCCACTTT
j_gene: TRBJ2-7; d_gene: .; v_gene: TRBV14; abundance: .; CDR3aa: CASSQGIGAGLEKYEQYF; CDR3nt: TGTGCCAGCAGCCAAGGTATAGGTGCGGGACTGGAAAAATACGAGCAGTACTTC
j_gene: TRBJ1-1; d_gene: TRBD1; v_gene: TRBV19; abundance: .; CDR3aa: CASSFLAGQGNTEAFF; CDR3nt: TGTGCCAGTAGTTTCCTTGCGGGACAGGGGAACACTGAAGCTTTCTTT
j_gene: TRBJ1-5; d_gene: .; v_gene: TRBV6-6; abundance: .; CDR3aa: CASSYSQGNQPQHF; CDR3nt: TGTGCCAGCAGTTACTCGCAGGGCAATCAGCCCCAGCATTTT
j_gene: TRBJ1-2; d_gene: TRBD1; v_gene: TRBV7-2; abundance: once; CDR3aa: CASSFGQGYYGYTF; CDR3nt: TGTGCCAGCAGCTTTGGACAGGGATACTATGGCTACACCTTC
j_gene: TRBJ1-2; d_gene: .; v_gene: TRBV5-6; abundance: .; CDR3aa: CASSYPPRDYGYTF; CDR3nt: TGTGCCAGCAGCTATCCCCCCCGGGACTATGGCTACACCTTC
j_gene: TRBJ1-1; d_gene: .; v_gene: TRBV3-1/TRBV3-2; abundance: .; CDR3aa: CASSSGNREAFF; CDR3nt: TGTGCCAGCAGCTCAGGGAATCGTGAAGCTTTCTTT
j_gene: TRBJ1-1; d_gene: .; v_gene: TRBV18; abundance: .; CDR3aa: CASSPPGTALPEAFF; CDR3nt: TGTGCCAGCTCACCACCTGGGACTGCTCTCCCTGAAGCTTTCTTT
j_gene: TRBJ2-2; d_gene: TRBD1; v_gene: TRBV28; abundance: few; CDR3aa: CASSLEQGNREIVYTGELFF; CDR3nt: TGTGCCAGCAGTTTAGAACAGGGGAATAGAGAAATCGTTTACACCGGGGAGCTGTTTTTT
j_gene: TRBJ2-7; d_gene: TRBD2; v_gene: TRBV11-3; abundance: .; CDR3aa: CASSPGEGRGYEQYF; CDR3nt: TGTGCCAGCAGCCCTGGGGAGGGTCGAGGCTACGAGCAGTACTTC
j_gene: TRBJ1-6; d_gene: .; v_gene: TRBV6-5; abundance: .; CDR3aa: CASSYEALSPLHF; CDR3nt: TGTGCCAGCAGTTACGAGGCATTATCACCCCTCCACTTT
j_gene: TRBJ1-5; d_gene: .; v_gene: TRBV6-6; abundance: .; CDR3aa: CASSRDGNQPQHF; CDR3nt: TGTGCCAGCAGCCGGGATGGCAATCAGCCCCAGCATTTT
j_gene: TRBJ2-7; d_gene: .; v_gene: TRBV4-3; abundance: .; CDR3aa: CASSQVRMQGAEQYF; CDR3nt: TGCGCCAGCAGCCAAGTGCGAATGCAAGGGGCTGAGCAGTACTTC
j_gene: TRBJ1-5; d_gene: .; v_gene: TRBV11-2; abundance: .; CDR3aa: CASSVGPGANQPQHF; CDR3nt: TGTGCCAGCAGCGTAGGACCAGGGGCCAATCAGCCCCAGCATTTT
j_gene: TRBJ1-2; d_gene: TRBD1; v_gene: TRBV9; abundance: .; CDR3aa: CASSPGTGRGYTF; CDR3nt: TGTGCCAGCAGCCCCGGGACAGGGCGAGGCTACACCTTC
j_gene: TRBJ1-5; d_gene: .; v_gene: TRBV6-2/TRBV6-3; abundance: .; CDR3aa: CASSYEGQPQHF; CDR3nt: TGTGCCAGCAGTTACGAGGGCCAGCCCCAGCATTTT
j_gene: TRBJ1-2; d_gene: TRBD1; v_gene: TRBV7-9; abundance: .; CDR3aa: CASSLGPLWDSYGYTF; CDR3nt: TGTGCCAGCAGCTTAGGCCCCTTATGGGACAGCTATGGCTACACCTTC
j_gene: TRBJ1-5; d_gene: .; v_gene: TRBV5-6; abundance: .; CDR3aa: CASSFRGRIDQPQHF; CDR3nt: TGTGCCAGCAGCTTTCGAGGCAGAATCGATCAGCCCCAGCATTTT
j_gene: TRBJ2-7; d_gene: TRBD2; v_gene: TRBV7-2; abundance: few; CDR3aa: CASSPLAGGIEQYF; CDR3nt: TGTGCCAGCAGCCCTCTAGCGGGAGGGATCGAGCAGTACTTC